This T cell receptor beta chain appears in the sequencing data of a study of blood T cell repertoires in COVID-19. Generated by immunoSEQ multiplex PCR, the TCRdb table keeps only in-frame clones and is missing some. The sample contains fewer than 250,000 clones, roughly 80% of which appear only once. The germline V and J ends were trimmed by 1 base and 3 bases, with 9 bases remaining between them. There are 14 residues in the CDR3. CDR1 is SGHTA and CDR2 is FQGNSA in the germline V gene. The chain is built from TRBV7-2 and TRBJ1-1; D remains unclear. The sequenced sample was peripheral blood. The sequence derives from a woman aged 45-65 years with acute or convalescent COVID-19. CDR3 region: CASSLVPSYTEAFF. The CDR3 DNA sequence: TGTGCCAGCAGCTTAGTCCCCTCCTACACTGAAGCTTTCTTT.